This T cell receptor beta chain derives from a study of blood T cell repertoires in COVID-19 (TCRdb year 2020). About the investigation overall: Collaborator samples came from the United States, Italy and Spain and covered acute and convalescent phases of COVID-19. A de-identified subject ID, COVID-19 status, age in years and sex were almost always included in the sample metadata. Where HLA class I and class II types were available, the types were taken from metadata supplied by the sample provider, not from assay-based typing. Samples came from the ongoing ImmuneRACE study (first 160 participants) plus 1,254 subjects from 6 global collaborators. Deeply sampled blood TCRbeta repertoires from subjects exposed to, actively infected with, or recovered from COVID-19 were included in the dataset. The repertoires were released in a freely available public database meant as a resource for research on the immune response to SARS-CoV-2. The material from the prospective study consisted of cDNA or gDNA derived from T cells, B-cell-depleted T cells, or PBMCs.

In the prospective study, participants were 18 to 89 years old, resided in 20 to 30 geographic areas of the United States, and were enrolled through a virtual design. Cohort assignment in the prospective study relied on participant-reported clinical history from a screening survey and a study questionnaire. Recovered participants in ImmuneRACE Cohort 3 were defined as having two consecutive negative NP/OP PCR tests, clearance from a healthcare professional, or resolution of symptoms. Each participant in the prospective study had whole blood, serum and a nasopharyngeal or oropharyngeal swab collected by mobile phlebotomists. Participants in the prospective study had the option to provide additional blood draws and questionnaires over a roughly 2-month period. Before DNA extraction, prospective study blood samples were shipped either frozen or at room temperature. The CDR3 starts with the cysteine, ends with the phenylalanine, and has 14 residues. Left in the record is the CDR3 DNA by itself, 42 bases read in frame from the first base. The germline V gene provides CDR1 MNHEY and CDR2 SVGEGT. Trimming at the junction amounts to 5 bases on V and 1 base on J, and the germline ends lie 11 bases apart.

The count of this clone is one. Its antigen is unknown. Nothing much larger sits one base from this clone, and base qualities are not available. The study at large found these results: How much clinical and demographic metadata was included differed by source and by participant, and the metadata was provided uncurated.

The immunoSEQ Assay, a bias-controlled multiplex PCR, was used to amplify TCRbeta CDR3 regions from genomic DNA. In the authors' own workflow: Nucleated cell counts per sample were estimated from amplification of reference gene primers within the assay. To quantify the absolute abundance of each unique TCRbeta CDR3 rearrangement, sequence reads were collapsed and filtered. For each sample, productive Simpson clonality was calculated by taking the square root of Simpson's diversity index across productive rearrangements. TCRdb holds this immuneACCESS table with in-frame rearrangements only. Some clones are missing; in checked studies, unresolved V genes explain under half, and the rest has no known cause. That table furnishes V, J and clone size, whereas the DNA furnished D and trimming. Across this sample there are about 270,000 clones, with 88% seen only once. The ten most abundant clones make up about 3% of the sample.

The clonotype was recovered from a woman in her fifties or sixties who had recovered from COVID-19. The chain joins TRBV6-2 or TRBV6-3 to TRBJ1-1, with no confidently assigned D gene. The source material was PBMCs or T cells enriched from blood (not recorded which). The CDR3 in this case is CASSPLARNTEAFF. The DNA reads as follows: TGTGCCAGCAGTCCCTTGGCCCGGAACACTGAAGCTTTCTTT.